These 32 T cell receptor beta chains were sequenced from one sample in a study of T cell clonality in common variable immunodeficiency. TCRdb keeps only in-frame clones here, not all; method: immunoSEQ multiplex PCR. This sample has about 59,000 clones and no singletons, with approximately 0.84% in the ten largest. The sample comprised peripheral blood mononuclear cells. These receptors originate from a person aged 18 to 75 in good health.

On this clone: The read finishes 3 residues shy of the CDR3 end, and the germline J gene is used to complete it. This sequence joins TRBV7-7 and TRBJ2-3; possibly TRBD1 for D (5 bases). The CDR3 spans 14 residues. Per germline, CDR1 SSHAT and CDR2 FNYEAQ (reference sequence). The part of the CDR3 DNA that was read is TGTGCCAGCAGCAGAGGACAATCCCAAGAGACG. Translating it yields CASSRGQSQET. The whole CDR3 sequence reads CASSRGQSQETQYF.

This clone was detected many times. Read sequence stops 3 residues before the CDR3 end, and the germline J gene provides the missing end. The J gene is TRBJ1-4, the V gene TRBV20-1; 7 nucleotides align to TRBD1. The germline V gene has CDR1 DFQATT and CDR2 SNEGSKA (reference sequence). With 4 bases clipped from V and 5 bases from J, the junction kept 16 bases outside the gene matches. The CDR3 spans 17 residues. Incomplete CDR3 DNA: TGCAGTGCTATGGTAGGACAGGCAGGATTGGGGAATGAAAAA. Translated: CSAMVGQAGLGNEK. The CDR3, in full, reads CSAMVGQAGLGNEKLFF.

In the case of this clone: The read ends 3 residues early relative to the CDR3; the germline J gene fills the gap. This chain joins TRBV7-9 and TRBJ1-1; D remains ambiguous. This CDR3 comprises 12 residues. Trimming took 5 bases from V and 7 from J, leaving 11 bases between them. Germline values: CDR1 SEHNR, CDR2 FQNEAQ (reference sequence). CDR3 amino acids: CASSRPEGEAFF. The CDR3 bases that were read are TGTGCCAGCAGCCGTCCAGAAGGTGAA. The variable domain in full, completed from reference TRBV7-9 and TRBJ1-1, reads DTGVSQNPRHKITKRGQNVTFRCDPISEHNRLYWYRQTLGQGPEFLTYFQNEAQLEKSRLLSDRFSAERPKGSFSTLEIQRTEQGDSAMYLCASSRPEGEAFFGQGTRLTVV.

This clone was observed many times. Coverage ceases 3 residues before the CDR3 finishes, and the germline J gene fills in the end. This sequence joins TRBV20-1 and TRBJ2-2; D is possibly TRBD1 (6 bases). Between the trimmed V and J ends, which lost 5 bases and 3 bases, there was a span of 19 bases. CDR3 length: 16 residues. CDR1 DFQATT and CDR2 SNEGSKA come from the germline V gene (reference sequence). Incomplete CDR3 DNA: TGCAGTGCTTTACTATCCGGGACAATCCACACCGGGGAG. Its translation: CSALLSGTIHTGE. The entire CDR3 is CSALLSGTIHTGELFF.

This clone was counted ten times or more. The CDR3 end lies 3 residues beyond the end of the read and is filled in from the germline J gene. The rearrangement joins TRBV5-4 to TRBJ1-2, with TRBD1 matching over 10 bases. CDR1 and CDR2 from the germline V gene are SGHNT and YYREEE (reference sequence). After removal of 0 bases from V and 3 bases from J, the junction contained 5 bases not matched to a gene. The CDR3 is made up of 16 amino acids. The CDR3 spells CASSLGWDRGDYGYTF. The part of the CDR3 DNA that was read is TGTGCCAGCAGCTTGGGGTGGGACAGGGGAGACTATGGC.

Many counts were recorded for this clone. The observed sequence ends 3 residues before the CDR3 terminus, with the missing tail filled in from the germline J gene. The chain has TRBV20-1 and TRBJ1-2, with 9 positions matching TRBD1. V dropped 0 bases and J dropped 3; count of bases not matched to a gene: 8. Germline V CDR1 and CDR2: DFQATT, SNEGSKA (reference sequence). The CDR3 totals 16 residues. The CDR3 spells CSARDPGQGRYYGYTF. The covered CDR3 bases are TGCAGTGCTAGAGATCCTGGACAGGGGCGATACTATGGC.

This clone was detected ten times or more. The read halts 3 residues ahead of the CDR3 end, with the missing end drawn from the germline J gene. The chain links TRBV10-1 to TRBJ2-3, with a tentative D call TRBD2 (5 bases). CDR3 length: 12 amino acids. V was pared by 8 bases and J by 7 bases, with 13 bases between. CDR1 and CDR2 (germline): WNHNN, SYGVQD (reference sequence). The CDR3 loop reads CASGEAVNTQYF. CDR3 DNA, as far as it was read: TGCGCCAGCGGAGAAGCGGTGAATACG.

Ten or more counts support this clone. The CDR3 bases that were read are TGTGCCAGCAGCTTAGGCGGGACTTATGGC. Amino acids: CASSLGGTYG. The full CDR3 is CASSLGGTYGYTF. This sequence joins TRBV7-2 and TRBJ1-2, with D possibly matching TRBD1 (5 bases). The read comes to an end 3 residues before the CDR3 does, leaving the germline J gene to fill in the end. The CDR3 sequence is 13 residues long. Germline CDR1 reads SGHTA; CDR2 reads FQGNSA. V shed 1 base and J shed 5 bases, with 8 bases lying between them.

This clone was counted ten times or more. The read terminates 3 residues before the CDR3 end, so the remaining end is supplied by the germline J gene. The chain joins TRBV12-5 to TRBJ2-1; no clear D. The V and J ends lost 1 base and 5 bases respectively, with 6 bases between them. The CDR3 consists of 13 residues. The germline CDR1 and CDR2 sequences are LGHNT and FRNRAP. CDR3 DNA, as far as it was read: TGTGCTAGTGGTTTGGAGACAAACAATGAG. This translates into CASGLETNNE. The whole CDR3 is CASGLETNNEQFF. Drawing the rest from reference TRBV12-5 and TRBJ2-1, the complete variable domain is DARVTQTPRHKVTEMGQEVTMRCQPILGHNTVFWYRQTMMQGLELLAYFRNRAPLDDSGMPKDRFSAEMPDATLATLKIQPSEPRDSAVYFCASGLETNNEQFFGPGTRLTVL.

By sample share, this clone is medium-sized. Read coverage stops 3 residues before the CDR3 terminus; the germline J gene supplies the remainder. V is TRBV6-2 or TRBV6-3 and J is TRBJ2-7, with TRBD1 matching over 11 bases. The CDR3 consists of 15 residues. With V trimmed by 0 bases and J by 3 bases, 1 base remained unmatched. CDR1 is MNHEY, CDR2 SVGEGT, per germline. This CDR3 reads CASSYSGTGGYEQYF. The sequenced CDR3 bases are TGTGCCAGCAGTTACTCAGGGACAGGGGGCTACGAG.

This clone occurred many times. The CDR3 end falls 3 residues outside the read, so it is completed with the germline J gene. The V and J genes are TRBV14 and TRBJ1-2, with TRBD1 matching 9 bases. The CDR3 runs 14 residues. Germline V gene data show CDR1 as SGHDN and CDR2 as FVKESK. Trimming removed 6 bases from V and 7 bases from J; junction bases left unmatched: 9. The sequenced CDR3 bases are TGTGCCAGCAGATATACAGGGGGCGCCGGTGGC. It yields the protein CASRYTGGAGG. The full CDR3 reads CASRYTGGAGGYTF.

This clone was counted at least ten times. The CDR3 end lies 3 residues beyond the end of the read and is filled in from the germline J gene. The chain carries TRBV5-1 and TRBJ2-2, with D perhaps matching TRBD2 (6 bases). The CDR3 has 13 amino acids. In germline, CDR1 is SGHRS, CDR2 YFSETQ. The V end lost 1 base, the J end lost 7 bases, and 8 bases lay between the germline ends. Here the CDR3 reads CASSLRGIGELFF. The part of the CDR3 DNA that was read is TGCGCCAGCAGCTTGCGGGGGATCGGGGAG.

This clone was recorded many times. The read gets to within 3 residues of the CDR3 end, and the germline J gene fills in the rest. This rearrangement joins TRBV7-9 to TRBJ2-2, with D perhaps TRBD1 (5 bases). Between the trimmed V and J ends, which lost 5 bases and 7 bases, there was a span of 14 bases. CDR1 and CDR2 (germline): SEHNR, FQNEAQ (reference sequence). The CDR3 is made up of 14 amino acids. CDR3 sequence: CASSQNPGIGELFF. The CDR3 bases that were read are TGTGCCAGCAGCCAAAACCCAGGGATCGGGGAG.

This clone was seen a handful of times. The CDR3 end is not reached by the read, which stops 3 residues before it; the germline J gene fills it in. The chain couples TRBV6-2 or TRBV6-3 to TRBJ2-4; TRBD2 might be the D (7 bases). CDR3 length: 13 amino acids. Germline assignment: CDR1 MNHEY and CDR2 SVGEGT. CDR3 loop: CASSYEGGKPQYF. The sequenced CDR3 bases are TGTGCCAGCAGTTACGAGGGGGGGAAGCCT.

This clone was observed at least ten times. Read coverage stops 3 residues before the CDR3 terminus; the germline J gene supplies the remainder. The chain couples TRBV11-2 to TRBJ1-1; TRBD1 might be the D (6 bases). Trimming stripped 3 bases from V and 1 base from J, with 12 bases between. The CDR3 spans 15 residues. From germline, CDR1 is SGHAT and CDR2 FQNNGV. The covered CDR3 bases are TGTGCCAGCAGCTTCTCCGGGACATCGAACACTGAA. It yields the protein CASSFSGTSNTE. The CDR3 in its entirety is CASSFSGTSNTEAFF. Combining the CDR3 with reference TRBV11-2 and TRBJ1-1 gives the whole variable domain EAGVAQSPRYKIIEKRQSVAFWCNPISGHATLYWYQQILGQGPKLLIQFQNNGVVDDSQLPKDRFSAERLKGVDSTLKIQPAKLEDSAVYLCASSFSGTSNTEAFFGQGTRLTVV.

This clone has a count of ten or more. The DNA ends 3 residues before the CDR3 does, and the rest of the CDR3 is filled in from the germline J gene. This rearrangement joins TRBV30 to TRBJ2-7; D unresolved. V was clipped by 2 bases and J by 3 bases, with 5 bases between them. The germline CDR1 and CDR2 sequences are GTSNPN and SVGIG (reference sequence). The CDR3 sequence is 11 residues long. The CDR3 region is CAWSQRYEQYF. CDR3 bases read: TGTGCCTGGAGTCAGCGCTACGAG.

Points on this clone: The CDR3 is cut off 3 residues early in the read; its end comes from the germline J gene. The rearrangement links TRBV2 to TRBJ2-1, with D possibly matching TRBD2 (6 bases). V lost 5 bases, J lost 0 bases, and 11 bases lay in between. The CDR3 spans 15 residues. Germline-derived CDR1 and CDR2 are SNHLY and FYNNEI. CDR3 bases read: TGTGCCAGCAGTTTAGCGGCCAGCTCCTACAATGAG. Its protein is CASSLAASSYNE. The full CDR3 sequence reads CASSLAASSYNEQFF.

This clone was observed at least ten times. The sequence runs out 3 residues before the end of the CDR3; the remainder is reconstructed from the germline J gene. The V gene is TRBV4-2, the J gene TRBJ2-1, with 9 bases fitting TRBD2. The CDR3 runs to 17 residues. V lost 4 bases to trimming and J lost 7 bases; unmatched junction nucleotides: 14. Germline assignment: CDR1 LGHNA and CDR2 YNFKEQ. CDR3 region: CASSRPIAGESVNEQFF. CDR3 DNA (partial): TGTGCCAGCAGCCGACCTATAGCGGGAGAATCAGTGAATGAG.

In this sample, this clone turned up many times. The read halts 3 residues ahead of the CDR3 end, with the missing end drawn from the germline J gene. The chain is built from TRBV19 and TRBJ2-2, with a weak D call TRBD1 (6 bases). Germline V gene data show CDR1 as LNHDA and CDR2 as SQIVND (reference sequence). V was clipped by 7 bases and J by 5 bases, with 23 bases between them. This CDR3 comprises 17 residues. CDR3 in amino acids: CASIGLGDNAATGELFF. CDR3 DNA (partial): TGTGCCAGTATCGGCCTAGGGGACAACGCCGCGACCGGGGAG. Filled out from reference TRBV19 and TRBJ2-2, the complete variable domain reads DGGITQSPKYLFRKEGQNVTLSCEQNLNHDAMYWYRQDPGQGLRLIYYSQIVNDFQKGDIAEGYSVSREKKESFPLTVTSAQKNPTAFYLCASIGLGDNAATGELFFGEGSRLTVL.

This clone was seen a few times. The read ends 3 residues shy of where the CDR3 ends; the end is completed using the germline J gene. The V gene is TRBV6-1, the J gene TRBJ1-2, with no clear D. Germline loops: CDR1 MNHNS, CDR2 SASEGT. This CDR3 comprises 15 residues. Incomplete CDR3 DNA: TGTGCCAGCAGTGAAACTAGCGGGAGCCCAGATACC. Translation gives CASSETSGSPDT. From start to end, the CDR3 is CASSETSGSPDTYTF.

This clone has a count of ten or more. The observed sequence ends 3 residues before the CDR3 terminus, with the missing tail filled in from the germline J gene. This chain uses TRBV30 with TRBJ1-1; 8 bases match TRBD1. Germline V gene data show CDR1 as GTSNPN and CDR2 as SVGIG (reference sequence). V was pared by 0 bases and J by 7 bases, with 7 bases of the junction left unmatched. The CDR3 spans 14 residues. CDR3 protein: CAWSVAGGFGEAFF. Partial CDR3 DNA: TGTGCCTGGAGTGTAGCAGGGGGCTTCGGTGAA. The full variable domain, rest sourced from reference TRBV30 and TRBJ1-1, is SQTIHQWPATLVQPVGSPLSLECTVEGTSNPNLYWYRQAAGRGLQLLFYSVGIGQISSEVPQNLSASRPQDRQFILSSKKLLLSDSGFYLCAWSVAGGFGEAFFGQGTRLTVV.

This clone was seen ten or more times. The CDR3 end lies 3 residues beyond the end of the read and is filled in from the germline J gene. The chain links TRBV28 to TRBJ1-2, with 9 bases lining up with TRBD1. Germline CDR1 and CDR2: MDHEN and SYDVKM. This CDR3 region has 14 residues. With 3 bases clipped from V and 2 bases from J, the junction kept 1 base outside the gene matches. The CDR3 loop is CASSFGQGNYGYTF. CDR3 DNA, as far as it was read: TGTGCCAGCAGTTTCGGACAGGGGAACTATGGC.

This clone was seen at least ten times. The sequenced fragment ends 3 residues before the CDR3 boundary, so the rest is inferred from the germline J gene. V gene TRBV7-2 combines with J gene TRBJ2-7; D might be TRBD1 (6 bases). The CDR3 extends over 14 amino acids. The germline V and J ends were trimmed by 3 bases and 3 bases, with 12 bases remaining between them. Germline loops: CDR1 SGHTA, CDR2 FQGNSA. CDR3 region: CASSLRTVFYEQYF. Partial CDR3 DNA: TGTGCCAGCAGCTTGAGGACAGTCTTCTACGAG.

This clone was found many times. Coverage ceases 3 residues before the CDR3 finishes, and the germline J gene fills in the end. The chain uses TRBV20-1 and TRBJ2-3; D remains ambiguous. The CDR3 consists of 12 residues. Germline CDR1 is DFQATT and CDR2 is SNEGSKA (reference sequence). Trimming cost V 3 bases and J 4 bases, with 8 bases left between them. The CDR3 here is CSASGVADTQYF. The sequenced part of the CDR3 DNA is TGCAGTGCTAGCGGTGTTGCAGATACG.

Comment on this clone: The missing CDR3 end, 3 residues past where the read stops, is filled in from the germline J gene. The genes are TRBV7-2 and TRBJ1-2; 10 positions match TRBD1. Germline CDR1 reads SGHTA; CDR2 reads FQGNSA. The CDR3 totals 14 residues. The V segment lost 5 bases and the J segment 6 bases; nucleotides outside the gene matches: 6. The CDR3 loop is CASSPGTGANGYTF. The covered CDR3 bases are TGTGCCAGCAGCCCGGGGACAGGGGCCAATGGC.

This clone was seen ten or more times. Sequencing ends 3 residues short of the CDR3 end; the germline J gene provides the rest. The V gene is TRBV10-3, the J gene TRBJ1-2; the D gene is possibly TRBD1 (5 bases). In germline, CDR1 is ENHRY, CDR2 SYGVKD. V shed 0 bases and J shed 3 bases, with 11 bases lying between them. The CDR3 has 15 residues. The chain's CDR3 is CAISESGGVDYGYTF. The covered CDR3 bases are TGTGCCATCAGTGAGTCGGGGGGAGTGGACTATGGC.

The sample holds many counts of this clone. The sequence runs out 3 residues before the end of the CDR3; the remainder is reconstructed from the germline J gene. The chain joins TRBV7-9 to TRBJ2-5; weak D call: TRBD2 (5 bases). CDR1 SEHNR and CDR2 FQNEAQ come from the germline V gene (reference sequence). The CDR3 has 13 amino acids. V was trimmed by 5 bases and J by 4 bases, leaving 11 bases between them. CDR3 bases read: TGTGCCAGCAGCCTCAGCGGAAGAGAGACC. It codes for CASSLSGRET. The full-length CDR3 reads as CASSLSGRETQYF.

This clone was picked up a small number of times. The CDR3 end is not reached by the read, which stops 3 residues before it; the germline J gene fills it in. The chain couples TRBV7-9 to TRBJ2-2, with D perhaps assigned TRBD1 or TRBD2 (5 bases each). The germline CDR1 and CDR2 sequences are SEHNR and FQNEAQ (reference sequence). The CDR3 has 13 amino acids. CDR3 DNA, as far as it was read: TGTGCCAGCAGCTTCGAGGGGAATTCACCG. This gives the protein CASSFEGNSP. The full-length CDR3 reads as CASSFEGNSPLFF.

This clone was seen repeatedly, ten times or more. The read comes to an end 3 residues before the CDR3 does, leaving the germline J gene to fill in the end. This rearrangement joins TRBV20-1 to TRBJ2-1, with unresolved D. The V and J ends lost 0 bases and 4 bases respectively, with 19 bases between them. The CDR3 is made up of 17 amino acids. Germline V gene lookup returns CDR1 DFQATT and CDR2 SNEGSKA (reference sequence). CDR3 bases read: TGCAGTGCTAGAGATGGTCAGCGCCGACGCCAATACAATGAG. It translates to CSARDGQRRRQYNE. The CDR3 reads in full as CSARDGQRRRQYNEQFF.

This clone was seen many times. The CDR3 is CASLNRASGRYEQYF. The DNA read from the CDR3 is TGTGCCAGCCTCAATAGGGCTAGCGGGAGGTACGAG. The chain has TRBV5-6 and TRBJ2-7; 11 bases map to TRBD2. The read terminates 3 residues before the CDR3 end, so the remaining end is supplied by the germline J gene. The CDR3 has 15 residues. J was trimmed by 4 bases and V by 7 bases; bases with no gene match: 10. CDR1 is SGHDT and CDR2 is YYEEEE in the germline V gene.

Ten or more counts support this clone. The read terminates 3 residues before the CDR3 end, so the remaining end is supplied by the germline J gene. This sequence joins TRBV10-1 and TRBJ2-1; D uncertain. Between the trimmed V and J ends, which lost 4 bases and 8 bases, there was a span of 12 bases. Germline V gives CDR1 WNHNN, CDR2 SYGVQD (reference sequence). The CDR3 contains 13 residues. The CDR3 DNA, read in part, is TGCGCCAGCAGTGGTACCGGGTTCTATGAG. Translating gives CASSGTGFYE. The complete CDR3 sequence is CASSGTGFYEQFF.

This clone was counted at least ten times. The read comes to an end 3 residues before the CDR3 does, leaving the germline J gene to fill in the end. The gene calls are TRBV19 and TRBJ2-2, with D tentatively TRBD1 (5 bases). CDR1 and CDR2 (germline): LNHDA, SQIVND (reference sequence). This CDR3 is built from 14 residues. CDR3 DNA (partial): TGTGCCAGTAGTATCCCAGGGTGGAGTGAAAAG. Translating gives CASSIPGWSEK. The entire CDR3 protein is CASSIPGWSEKLFF. Looking up the rest from reference TRBV19 and TRBJ2-2 gives the full variable domain: DGGITQSPKYLFRKEGQNVTLSCEQNLNHDAMYWYRQDPGQGLRLIYYSQIVNDFQKGDIAEGYSVSREKKESFPLTVTSAQKNPTAFYLCASSIPGWSEKLFFGEGSRLTVL.